This T cell receptor beta chain was identified in a study of blood T cell repertoires in COVID-19. As for the study in general: Acute and convalescent COVID-19 samples came from the United States, Italy and Spain. The analysed material was cDNA or gDNA that came from T cells, B-cell-depleted T cells, or PBMCs.

The J segment lost 6 bases and the V segment lost 4 bases, leaving 5 bases of the junction unmatched. The V gene's germline CDR1 is SGHRS and CDR2 YFSETQ. This CDR3 has 13 residues. In the original workflow: Scientists estimated how many nucleated cells there were by amplifying reference gene primers. Some clones are missing from TCRdb's copy, which holds only in-frame ones; the method was immunoSEQ multiplex PCR. The DNA was the basis for D and trimming; V, J and clone size are from that table. The sample yields about 160,000 clones, 75% to 80% seen once. The TCR sequence derives from a woman aged 80 or over with acute or convalescent COVID-19. Sequenced input: peripheral blood. The V call is TRBV5-1, the J call TRBJ2-3, with TRBD1 matching over 7 bases. For the CDR3, the DNA is TGCGCCAGCAGCAGACGGACAGGCGATACGCAGTATTTT. The encoded protein is CASSRRTGDTQYF.